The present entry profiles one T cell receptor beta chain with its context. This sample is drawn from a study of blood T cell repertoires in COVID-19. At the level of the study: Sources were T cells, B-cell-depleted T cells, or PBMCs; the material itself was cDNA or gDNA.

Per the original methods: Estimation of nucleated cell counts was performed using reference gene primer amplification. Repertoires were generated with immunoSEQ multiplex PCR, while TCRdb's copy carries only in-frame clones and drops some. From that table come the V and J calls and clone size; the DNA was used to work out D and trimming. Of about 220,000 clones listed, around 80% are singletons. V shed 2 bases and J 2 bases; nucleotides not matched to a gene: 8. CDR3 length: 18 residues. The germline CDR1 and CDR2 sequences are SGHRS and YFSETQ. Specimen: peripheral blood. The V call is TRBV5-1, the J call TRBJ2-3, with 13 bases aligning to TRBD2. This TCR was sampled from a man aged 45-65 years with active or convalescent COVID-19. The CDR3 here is CASSLLPGLAGNTDTQYF. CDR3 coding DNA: TGCGCCAGCAGCTTACTCCCGGGACTAGCGGGGAACACAGATACGCAGTATTTT.